Listed below are T cell receptor beta chains from one sample, sequenced in a study of CD8 T cells in ankylosing spondylitis. TCRdb called the 5' RACE reads again in MiXCR, with one record for every CDR3 protein. The repertoire includes under 850,000 distinct CDR3 sequences, about 20% of them detected once, and around 19% sits in the top ten. The sequencing sample was made of blood, either unsorted or a sorted T cell fraction (not recorded which). The receptors shown here come from a male donor with ankylosing spondylitis. CDR3s include the opening cysteine and the closing phenylalanine or tryptophan. D genes are given only for firm matches. Some rows mark clone size as missing; the rest say once, few, many or name a class of expanded clone.

j_call v_call d_call clone_size cdr3_nt cdr3_aa
TRBJ2-4 TRBV14 - few TGTGCCAGCAGCCACTCAGGAACCAAAAACATTCAGTACTTC CASSHSGTKNIQYF
TRBJ1-5 TRBV15 - many TGTGCCACCAGCAGACGTACCGGGGGGGGCAATCAGCCCCAGCATTTT CATSRRTGGGNQPQHF
TRBJ2-6 TRBV7-3 - few TGTGCCATCCGGGAAACTGGGGCCAACGTCCTGACTTTC CAIRETGANVLTF
TRBJ2-3 TRBV5-1 TRBD2 - TGCGCCAGCAGTTTCCAGGTTAACGTGCGGCGGGAGATGACAGATACGCAGTATTTT CASSFQVNVRREMTDTQYF
TRBJ1-5 TRBV20-1 TRBD1 - TGCAGTGCTGGCTACGGACAGGTTGCCAATCAGCCCCAGCATTTT CSAGYGQVANQPQHF
TRBJ1-2 TRBV9 - few TGTGCCAGCAGCGTAGGGCACAGAGGATATGGCTACACCTTC CASSVGHRGYGYTF
TRBJ1-3 TRBV7-2 TRBD1 - TGTGCCAGCAGCTTAGAGCCAGGGGGCTTTTCCGGAAACACCATATATTTT CASSLEPGGFSGNTIYF
TRBJ2-1 TRBV5-1 - - TGCGCCAGCAGCCGAGGGGGAGGTAACTACAATGAGCAGTTCTTC CASSRGGGNYNEQFF
TRBJ2-6 TRBV11-1 - - TGTGCCAGCAGTTCAACAGACAGTGCTAGCTCTGGGGCCAACGTCCTGACTTTC CASSSTDSASSGANVLTF
TRBJ1-1 TRBV12-3/TRBV12-4 - - TGTGCCAGCAGTTTAGGGCAGCTCACTGAAGCTTTCTTT CASSLGQLTEAFF
TRBJ2-7 TRBV11-2 - - TGTGCCAGCAGCTTAGAAGGGACCCCCGGGTACGAGCAGTACTTC CASSLEGTPGYEQYF
TRBJ1-2 TRBV6-1 TRBD1 - TGTGCCAGCACTCGGGGACAGGGTTTGGGCTACACCTTC CASTRGQGLGYTF
TRBJ2-1 TRBV9 TRBD2 few TGTGCCAGCAGCGGGACAGTCGGGGGGACTAGCGACTACAATGAGCAGTTCTTC CASSGTVGGTSDYNEQFF
TRBJ2-3 TRBV12-3/TRBV12-4 - many TGTGCCAGCAGTTTCCCCCCCACAGATACGCAGTATTTT CASSFPPTDTQYF
TRBJ2-7 TRBV7-9 - few TGTGCCAGCAGCTTAGCGGAGGGTAGCATCTCCTACGAGCAGTACTTC CASSLAEGSISYEQYF
TRBJ2-3 TRBV7-6 TRBD2 - TGTGCCAGCAGCTTAGTGTTGGGCGGGGGGGCCTCAGATACGCAGTATTTT CASSLVLGGGASDTQYF
TRBJ2-6 TRBV20-1 - - TGCAGTGCCCCCCCTGCTGGGGCCAACGTCCTGACTTTC CSAPPAGANVLTF
TRBJ2-5 TRBV5-1 - few TGCGCCAGCAGTAGGCAGATCTTACAAGAGACCCAGTACTTC CASSRQILQETQYF
TRBJ2-3 TRBV20-1 - - TGCAGTGCTAGAAGCGACACGGGTGCAGATACGCAGTATTTT CSARSDTGADTQYF
TRBJ2-6 TRBV5-1 TRBD1 - TGCGCCAGCGATTGGGACAGCCATGGCTCTGGGGCCAACGTCCTGACTTTC CASDWDSHGSGANVLTF
TRBJ1-1 TRBV7-3 TRBD1 - TGTGCCAGCAGCGCTCAACCGGGACAGGGCAACACTGAAGCTTTCTTT CASSAQPGQGNTEAFF
TRBJ1-2 TRBV12-3/TRBV12-4 TRBD1 few TGTGCCATCGGCGGGCAGGGGGCGTTTGGCTACACCTTC CAIGGQGAFGYTF